This TCR beta chain was found in a study of CD8 T cells in ankylosing spondylitis. TCRdb independently ran MiXCR on the 5' RACE reads; one entry per CDR3 protein. The table shows 200,000 to 250,000 distinct CDR3 sequences, with 30% to 35% occurring only once. This clonotype has only a few counts. This CDR3 spans 13 amino acids. V was trimmed by 5 bases and J by 4 bases, leaving 12 bases between them. The sequencing sample was made of blood, either unsorted or a sorted T cell fraction (not recorded which). This receptor was obtained from a male donor with ankylosing spondylitis or in good health (not recorded which). The genes are TRBV12-3 or TRBV12-4 and TRBJ2-7, with TRBD1 as a possible D gene (6 bases). The DNA of the CDR3 is TGTGCCAGCAGTCTAGACAGGAGGTACGAGCAGTACTTC. Its protein is CASSLDRRYEQYF.